This T cell receptor beta chain was obtained from a study of shared clonotypes between healthy human individuals. Study conclusions and caveats: In contrast to clonotypes shared by all four donors, non-shared clonotypes had lower generation probabilities.

The V gene lost 2 bases and the J gene lost 6 bases, with 11 bases spanning the gap. Per the germline V gene, CDR1 is SGHTA and CDR2 is FQGNSA. This CDR3 spans 14 amino acids. This clone is a singleton in its sample. Its antigen remains unknown. The protocol was immunoSEQ multiplex PCR, while the TCRdb copy is restricted to in-frame clones and leaves out a portion. The table includes about 2,100,000 clones, roughly 91% detected once. Positively selected for CCR7, the CD45RO-negative cells used as naive CD8 cells excluded terminally differentiated effector memory CD45RA+ cells. This receptor was identified in a young man in good health. Some clones in this sample may be carry-over from other donors' samples. This chain links TRBV7-2 with TRBJ2-1, with D perhaps TRBD1 or TRBD2 (5 bases each). Sequenced sample: naive CD8+ T cells from PBMCs. CDR3: CASSLPGTSNEQFF. The CDR3 DNA is TGTGCCAGCAGCTTACCCGGGACGTCCAATGAGCAGTTCTTC.